Listed below are T cell receptor beta chains from one sample, sequenced in a study of blood T cell repertoires in COVID-19. Repertoires were generated with immunoSEQ multiplex PCR, while TCRdb's copy carries only in-frame clones and drops some. The sample carries over 90,000 clones, around two thirds recorded once. The specimen was peripheral blood. The receptors stem from a man aged 65-85 years with COVID-19, enrolled during active disease. Each CDR3 is given with its conserved first and last residue. The D gene is left open where the match is weak. Not every row has a clone size; where given, it reads once, few, many or a size class.

D,V,length,size,J,DNA,CDR3
.,TRBV6-5,14,.,TRBJ1-5,TGTGCCAGCAGTTTAACGGTTAGCAATCAGCCCCAGCATTTT,CASSLTVSNQPQHF
TRBD1,TRBV9,16,.,TRBJ2-3,TGTGCCAGCAGCCCGGGGACAGGGGGCGCCCCAGATACGCAGTATTTT,CASSPGTGGAPDTQYF
.,TRBV6-2/TRBV6-3,12,.,TRBJ2-7,TGTGCCAGCAGTTTGCAGGCCTACGAGCAGTACTTC,CASSLQAYEQYF
TRBD2,TRBV9,15,.,TRBJ2-5,TGTGCCAGCAGCGTAGCGGGAGGGCCGAGAGAGACCCAGTACTTC,CASSVAGGPRETQYF
TRBD1,TRBV29-1,12,.,TRBJ2-5,TGCAGCGTTGAACAAGGGGGCGAGACCCAGTACTTC,CSVEQGGETQYF
.,TRBV27,13,.,TRBJ1-2,TGTGCCAGCAGTTCAACACGGACTGGTGGCTACACCTTC,CASSSTRTGGYTF
TRBD2,TRBV5-4,17,.,TRBJ2-3,TGTGCCAGCAGAAGGGAAATAGCGGGAGTTGGATCGGATACGCAGTATTTT,CASRREIAGVGSDTQYF
.,TRBV10-1,11,.,TRBJ2-1,TGCGCCAGCATAGGGGGGGCAGAGCAGTTCTTC,CASIGGAEQFF
.,TRBV7-8,14,many,TRBJ2-1,TGTGCCAGCAGCGCGACATTCCTACGCGATGAGCAGTTCTTC,CASSATFLRDEQFF
.,TRBV7-3,12,.,TRBJ2-3,TGTGCCAGCGGGCAGGGCACAGATACGCAGTATTTT,CASGQGTDTQYF
.,TRBV4-2,16,.,TRBJ1-2,TGTGCCAGCAGCCAAGAAGCTACGAGAGGCGGCTATGGCTACACCTTC,CASSQEATRGGYGYTF
TRBD2,TRBV28,15,.,TRBJ2-3,TGTGCCAGCAGTACGATAGCGGGAGGGCCAGATACGCAGTATTTT,CASSTIAGGPDTQYF
.,TRBV6-2/TRBV6-3,17,.,TRBJ2-7,TGTGCCAGCAGTTACCCCCAACGGGGGACTCCTAAATACGAGCAGTACTTC,CASSYPQRGTPKYEQYF
.,TRBV6-6,14,.,TRBJ2-5,TGTGCCAGCAGTTTCCAACCTGGGGGGGAGACCCAGTACTTC,CASSFQPGGETQYF
TRBD1,TRBV27,14,few,TRBJ1-1,TGTGCCAGCAGTGGAGGGACAGGGAACACTGAAGCTTTCTTT,CASSGGTGNTEAFF
.,TRBV6-2/TRBV6-3,14,.,TRBJ1-1,TGTGCCAGCAGTTACGCCGAGATGAACACTGAAGCTTTCTTT,CASSYAEMNTEAFF
TRBD2,TRBV6-5,16,.,TRBJ2-7,TGTGCCAGCAGTTACTCCGCGGGAGGCGCACCATACGAGCAGTACTTC,CASSYSAGGAPYEQYF
TRBD1,TRBV28,13,.,TRBJ1-2,TGTGCCAGCAGCGAAGGGACAGACTATGGCTACACCTTC,CASSEGTDYGYTF
.,TRBV9,16,.,TRBJ2-3,TGTGCCAGCAACCCGACTAGCGCCAGGGGGGCAGATACGCAGTATTTT,CASNPTSARGADTQYF
.,TRBV18,13,.,TRBJ1-6,TGTGCCAGCTCACCGGACAGTAATTCACCCCTCCACTTT,CASSPDSNSPLHF
.,TRBV5-1,18,few,TRBJ2-2,TGCGCCAGCAGCTTGCGAGTGAGCCAACAGCCGAACACCGGGGAGCTGTTTTTT,CASSLRVSQQPNTGELFF
.,TRBV27,13,.,TRBJ1-1,TGTGCCAGCAGTTTTTCAGTGAACACTGAAGCTTTCTTT,CASSFSVNTEAFF
TRBD2,TRBV7-2,16,few,TRBJ2-1,TGTGCCAGCAGCCGCGGACTAGCGGGAGGGAACAATGAGCAGTTCTTC,CASSRGLAGGNNEQFF
TRBD1,TRBV28,12,few,TRBJ1-2,TGTGCCAGCAGCCAGGGGGCCGTTGGCTACACCTTC,CASSQGAVGYTF
TRBD1,TRBV9,14,.,TRBJ1-1,TGTGCCAGCAGCGCGACAGGGGTGAGCACTGAAGCTTTCTTT,CASSATGVSTEAFF
.,TRBV6-5,14,.,TRBJ1-2,TGTGCCAGCAGTTACGGGGGGGCTGAGTATGGCTACACCTTC,CASSYGGAEYGYTF
TRBD2,TRBV30,13,.,TRBJ2-7,TGTGCCTGGAGTGGAGGGGAGGGCTACGAGCAGTACTTC,CAWSGGEGYEQYF
TRBD2,TRBV7-3,15,.,TRBJ2-7,TGTGCCAGCAGTTTAGCGGGAGCGACGACGAGCGAGCAGTACTTC,CASSLAGATTSEQYF
TRBD2,TRBV5-1,15,.,TRBJ2-7,TGCGCCAGCAGCTTAGAAGCGGGACCGTCCTACGAGCAGTACTTC,CASSLEAGPSYEQYF
TRBD1,TRBV18,15,.,TRBJ2-7,TGTGCCAGCTCACCCGGACAGGGGGATACCTACGAGCAGTACTTC,CASSPGQGDTYEQYF
.,TRBV19,12,.,TRBJ1-1,TGTGCCAGCGCCCAGGGTTACACTGAAGCTTTCTTT,CASAQGYTEAFF
TRBD1,TRBV5-4,14,.,TRBJ2-7,TGTGCCAGCAGCTCCGGACAGGGTTCCAACGAGCAGTACTTC,CASSSGQGSNEQYF
TRBD1,TRBV28,15,.,TRBJ2-7,TGTGCCAGCAGTCCCTGGGGACAGGGGGAATACGAGCAGTACTTC,CASSPWGQGEYEQYF
TRBD1,TRBV10-3,16,once,TRBJ2-2,TGTGCCATCAGACCTTCGGGACAGGGGTTGCCCGGGGAGCTGTTTTTT,CAIRPSGQGLPGELFF
.,TRBV18,12,.,TRBJ1-1,TGTGCCAGCTCACCCCTGCGCCCTGAAGCTTTCTTT,CASSPLRPEAFF
TRBD2,TRBV15,19,.,TRBJ2-6,TGTGCCACCAGCACTGTTGGACTAGCGGGAGGGCCCGGGGCCAACGTCCTGACTTTC,CATSTVGLAGGPGANVLTF
.,TRBV12-2,20,.,TRBJ2-7,TGTGCAAGTCGCTGGATCAAGCGACTAGCGGGAGGGCCTTACTCCTACGAGCAGTACTTC,CASRWIKRLAGGPYSYEQYF
.,TRBV5-1,14,few,TRBJ2-7,TGCGCCAGCAGCTTGGAAACAGGGTATCACGAGCAGTACTTC,CASSLETGYHEQYF
TRBD2,TRBV28,19,.,TRBJ2-1,TGTGCCAGCAGGCGTCCCCCGGGGTCCGGAGAGTCGGGAGGCGATGAGCAGTTCTTC,CASRRPPGSGESGGDEQFF
TRBD2,TRBV28,16,.,TRBJ2-1,TGTGCCAGCACCCGGTTCGGGAGGCGAATCTACAATGAGCAGTTCTTC,CASTRFGRRIYNEQFF
TRBD2,TRBV28,16,.,TRBJ2-1,TGTGCCAGCAGTCCCCCCGGACTAGCGGGGGTCGGGGGGCAGTTCTTC,CASSPPGLAGVGGQFF
.,TRBV3-1/TRBV3-2,14,once,TRBJ1-1,TGTGCCAGCAGCCAAGCGACTTCGAACACTGAAGCTTTCTTT,CASSQATSNTEAFF
TRBD1,TRBV7-9,15,.,TRBJ1-6,TGTGCCAGCAGCCGGGGACAGGGGTATAATTCACCCCTCCACTTT,CASSRGQGYNSPLHF
TRBD2,TRBV5-1,16,.,TRBJ2-1,TGCGCCAGCAGCGCCTGGACTAGCGGGAGAAGTAGTGAGCAGTTCTTC,CASSAWTSGRSSEQFF
TRBD1,TRBV27,15,.,TRBJ2-5,TGTGCCAGCAGCCCAGGGGGATCCTGGGGGGAGACCCAGTACTTC,CASSPGGSWGETQYF
.,TRBV24-1,13,.,TRBJ2-3,TGTGCCACGGGAGGAGGTAGTATGGATACGCAGTATTTT,CATGGGSMDTQYF
.,TRBV6-5,14,.,TRBJ1-5,TGTGCCAGCACCTGGCGGCAGTGGGATCAGCCCCAGCATTTT,CASTWRQWDQPQHF
.,TRBV2,15,.,TRBJ1-2,TGTGCCAGCAGTGAAGGGTGGGAGAAGCCGAATGGCTACACCTTC,CASSEGWEKPNGYTF
.,TRBV7-2,13,.,TRBJ1-2,TGTGCCAGCAGCTTAGCCCCCCTCTATGGCTACACCTTC,CASSLAPLYGYTF
.,TRBV6-5,14,.,TRBJ1-2,TGTGCCAGCAGGGGAGTGGGTAATATCTATGGCTACACCTTC,CASRGVGNIYGYTF
TRBD2,TRBV28,16,few,TRBJ2-7,TGTGCCAGCAGGATGTTGTCTCTAGCGGACTCCTACGAGCAGTACTTC,CASRMLSLADSYEQYF
TRBD2,TRBV11-3,15,.,TRBJ2-1,TGTGCCAGCAGCTCCAGACTAGCGGCGTACAATGAGCAGTTCTTC,CASSSRLAAYNEQFF
TRBD2,TRBV4-1,17,.,TRBJ2-1,TGCGCCAGCAGCCAAGAGTTAGCGACTAGCGGGAGACCTCCGCAGTTCTTC,CASSQELATSGRPPQFF
.,TRBV5-1,14,.,TRBJ1-5,TGCGCCAGCAGCTTAGGCGCAGGGGAGCAGCCCCAGCATTTT,CASSLGAGEQPQHF
TRBD1,TRBV11-2,12,.,TRBJ2-7,TGTGCCAGCAGCGAGGACAGGGGCGAGCAGTACTTC,CASSEDRGEQYF